The rows below give T cell receptor beta chains drawn from one sample of a study of cytomegalovirus exposure and HLA in healthy donors. Using immunoSEQ multiplex PCR, the repertoire was profiled, and TCRdb retains in-frame clones only, with some absent. The repertoire consists of about 200,000 clones, with around four fifths occurring once and the leading ten covering around 5.4%. The specimen was PBMCs. These receptor sequences come from a woman in her late teens or twenties in good health and CMV-seronegative. Each CDR3 is given with its conserved first and last residue. Fields, in order: clone size, J gene, D gene, V gene, CDR3 DNA, CDR3 protein. A D gene is named only where the DNA matches it firmly. Clone size appears in some rows only: once, few, many, or a class for an expanded clone.

size: -
J: TRBJ2-3
D: TRBD2
V: TRBV18
DNA: TGTGCCAGCTCAGTTAGCGGGAGTGGAGATACGCAGTATTTT
CDR3: CASSVSGSGDTQYF

size: -
J: TRBJ2-7
D: TRBD1
V: TRBV4-1
DNA: TGCGCCAGCAGCCTATCCGGGACAGGGGCCTACGAGCAGTACTTC
CDR3: CASSLSGTGAYEQYF

size: -
J: TRBJ2-7
D: TRBD1
V: TRBV18
DNA: TGTGCCAGCTCCCCGGACAGGATCACCTACGAGCAGTACTTC
CDR3: CASSPDRITYEQYF

size: -
J: TRBJ1-3
D: -
V: TRBV6-1
DNA: TGTGCCAGCAGTGCCCAGGGCTCTGGAAACACCATATATTTT
CDR3: CASSAQGSGNTIYF

size: -
J: TRBJ2-5
D: -
V: TRBV15
DNA: TGTGCCACCAGCCCACTGGGGGGTCCGGCAGAGACCCAGTACTTC
CDR3: CATSPLGGPAETQYF

size: -
J: TRBJ1-2
D: TRBD1
V: TRBV5-1
DNA: TGCGCCAGCAGCCCCGGACAGGGGGCGAGTGGCTACACCTTC
CDR3: CASSPGQGASGYTF

size: -
J: TRBJ1-1
D: -
V: TRBV2
DNA: TGTGCCAGCAATGAATGGCGTGAAGCTTTCTTT
CDR3: CASNEWREAFF

size: -
J: TRBJ1-5
D: -
V: TRBV15
DNA: TGTGCCACCAGTTTGAGCAGGGATGGTCAGCCCCAGCATTTT
CDR3: CATSLSRDGQPQHF

size: few
J: TRBJ2-1
D: -
V: TRBV5-8
DNA: TGTGCCAGCAGCTTGAGGGACGGACCCTGGAATGAGCAGTTCTTC
CDR3: CASSLRDGPWNEQFF

size: few
J: TRBJ1-2
D: -
V: TRBV5-1
DNA: TGCGCCAGCAGCTTGGGGGCTAACTATGGCTACACCTTC
CDR3: CASSLGANYGYTF

size: -
J: TRBJ2-1
D: -
V: TRBV6-6
DNA: TGTGCCAGCAGGGGGGGTAATGAGCAGTTCTTC
CDR3: CASRGGNEQFF

size: -
J: TRBJ1-1
D: TRBD1
V: TRBV4-1
DNA: TGCGCCAGCAGCCAAGACCCGACAGGGGGCCTTACTGAAGCTTTCTTT
CDR3: CASSQDPTGGLTEAFF

size: -
J: TRBJ1-5
D: -
V: TRBV6-1
DNA: TGTGCCAGCAGGGCAGGGAGCCCAAATCAGCCCCAGCATTTT
CDR3: CASRAGSPNQPQHF

size: once
J: TRBJ2-7
D: TRBD2
V: TRBV10-3
DNA: TGTGCCATCAGTGACCCGGGACTAGCGGGAGTAACTGGGTCCTACGAGCAGTACTTC
CDR3: CAISDPGLAGVTGSYEQYF

size: few
J: TRBJ1-2
D: -
V: TRBV28
DNA: TGTGCCAGCAGTTTCAGGGACTATGGCTACACCTTC
CDR3: CASSFRDYGYTF

size: -
J: TRBJ1-5
D: -
V: TRBV2
DNA: TGTGCCAGCAGGGACGGTAGCAATCAGCCCCAGCATTTT
CDR3: CASRDGSNQPQHF